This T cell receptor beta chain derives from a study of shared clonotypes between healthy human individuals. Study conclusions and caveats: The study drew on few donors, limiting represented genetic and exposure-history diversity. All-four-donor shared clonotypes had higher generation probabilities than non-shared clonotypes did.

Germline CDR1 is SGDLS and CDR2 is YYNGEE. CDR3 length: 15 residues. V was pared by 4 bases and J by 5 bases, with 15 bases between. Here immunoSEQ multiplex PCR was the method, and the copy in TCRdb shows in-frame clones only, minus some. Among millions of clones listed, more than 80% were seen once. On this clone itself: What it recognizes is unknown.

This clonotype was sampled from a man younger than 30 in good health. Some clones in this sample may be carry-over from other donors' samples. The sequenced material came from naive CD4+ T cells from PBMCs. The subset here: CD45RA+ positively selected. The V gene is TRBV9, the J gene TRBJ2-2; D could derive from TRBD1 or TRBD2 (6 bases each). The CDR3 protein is CASSPSRGVTGELFF. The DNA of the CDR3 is TGTGCCAGCAGCCCATCGAGGGGGGTAACCGGGGAGCTGTTTTTT.